This TCR beta chain is from a study of cytomegalovirus exposure and HLA in healthy donors. The PCR was carried out with 60 Vbeta primers and 13 Jbeta primers. The repertoire was sequenced with immunoSEQ multiplex PCR; TCRdb's copy has only in-frame clones and lacks some. The table shows some 180,000 clones, with about 80% occurring only once. Study conclusions and caveats: Earlier findings revealed that most TCR beta V segments proved productive either about 87% or about 30% of the time.

The germline gives CDR1 GTSNPN, CDR2 SVGIG (reference sequence). The CDR3 spans 15 residues. V lost 3 bases and J 0 bases, leaving 12 bases between the germline ends. As regards this clone: Its antigen remains unidentified.

The specimen sequenced was PBMCs. This clonotype was sampled from a man aged 35-49 years in good health and CMV-seronegative. V usage is TRBV30 and J usage is TRBJ2-1, with D hard to call. CDR3 region: CAWRMGRFSYNEQFF. The CDR3 region has the DNA TGTGCCTGGAGGATGGGCAGGTTCTCCTACAATGAGCAGTTCTTC.